These T cell receptor beta chains were read from a single sample in a study of blood T cells in healthy people across ages. TCRdb used MiXCR to reprocess the 5' RACE reads, holding one entry per CDR3 protein. The sample lists hundreds of thousands of distinct CDR3 sequences, 36% occurring once. Sequences were obtained from blood. Receptors were obtained from a man aged 18 to 30 in good health. Each CDR3 is given without its conserved first and last residue. The D gene is left open where the match is weak.

J gene	D gene	V gene	CDR3 protein
TRBJ2-3	-	TRBV29-1	SVESRYTDTQY
TRBJ2-5	TRBD2	TRBV4-3	ASSQGGGGETQY
TRBJ2-1	-	TRBV7-6	ASSKDSPTGEQF
TRBJ2-7	TRBD1	TRBV2	ASMQGVYEQY
TRBJ1-1	-	TRBV20-1	SARVGGVGTEAF
TRBJ1-6	-	TRBV12-3/TRBV12-4	ASSFGRDNSPLH
TRBJ2-3	TRBD2	TRBV4-2	ASSQDRWTSGGAGDTQY
TRBJ1-2	-	TRBV25-1	ASSDKGGRLHGYT
TRBJ1-1	-	TRBV20-1	SARDRRGARTEAF
TRBJ2-2	-	TRBV12-3/TRBV12-4	ASSLTNTGELF
TRBJ1-1	TRBD1	TRBV5-1	ASSLGDRGTEAF
TRBJ1-2	TRBD1	TRBV7-2	AYFPPDREFLGGYT
TRBJ2-4	TRBD2	TRBV4-3	ASSQRSGGASNEQY
TRBJ1-2	TRBD1	TRBV3-1	ASSQQGSRDRGPYGYT
TRBJ1-2	-	TRBV12-3/TRBV12-4	ASSSGSNYGYT
TRBJ2-1	-	TRBV3-1	ARGGDTSYNEQF
TRBJ2-3	TRBD2	TRBV6-2/TRBV6-3	ASSLSSGAPTDTQY
TRBJ1-1	-	TRBV10-3	ASLRDLNTEAF
TRBJ2-7	-	TRBV7-8	ASRSNPAEQY
TRBJ2-3	-	TRBV4-2	ASSTRLGSDTQY